The sequence of this TCR beta chain was determined in a study of control samples from healthy donors and cancer patients. Per germline, CDR1 SGHVS and CDR2 FQNEAQ. V lost 1 base and J lost 12, with 15 bases in between. This CDR3 spans 14 amino acids. This table comes from immunoSEQ multiplex PCR, and its TCRdb copy is limited to in-frame clones, with some not included. The sample yields 85,000 to 100,000 clones, approximately 93% seen once. This clonotype was sampled from a man aged 18 to 30 in good health. The chain combines TRBV7-8 with TRBJ1-4; no clear D. Sequencing was done on a sample of blood. CDR3 loop: CASSLEFEGRELFF. The CDR3, as DNA: TGTGCCAGCAGCTTAGAATTCGAGGGTCGAGAACTGTTTTTT.